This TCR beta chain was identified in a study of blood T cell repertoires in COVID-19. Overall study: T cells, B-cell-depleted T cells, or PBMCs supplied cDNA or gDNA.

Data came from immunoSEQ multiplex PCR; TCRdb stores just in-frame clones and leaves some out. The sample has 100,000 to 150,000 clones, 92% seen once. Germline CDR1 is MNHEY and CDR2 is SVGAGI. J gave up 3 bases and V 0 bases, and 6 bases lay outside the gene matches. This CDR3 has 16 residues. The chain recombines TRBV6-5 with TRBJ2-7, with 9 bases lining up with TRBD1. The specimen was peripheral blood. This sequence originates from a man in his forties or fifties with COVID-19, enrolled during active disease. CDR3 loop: CASSYSAGQGSYEQYF. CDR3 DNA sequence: TGTGCCAGCAGTTACTCCGCAGGACAGGGGAGCTACGAGCAGTACTTC.